A single sample is the source of the 28 T cell receptor beta chains below, sequenced in a study of vaccination effects on CD4 cells after COVID-19. Investigators separated out CD4+ T cells once around nine days of culture had passed. These TCRs are of unknown antigen specificity. The assay was immunoSEQ multiplex PCR, and TCRdb's table has in-frame clones only and misses some. The repertoire holds around 60,000 clones, with approximately 80% as singletons. The sequencing here drew on CD4+ T cells from PBMCs cultured without peptide, taken before COVID-19 vaccination. Receptors were obtained from a human donor who received a COVID-19 vaccine.

The J gene is TRBJ2-3, the V gene TRBV4-1; 7 bases match TRBD1. Germline V gene data show CDR1 as MGHRA and CDR2 as YSYEKL. J lost 6 bases, V lost 0 bases, and 6 bases had no gene match. This CDR3 has 15 residues. The CDR3 nucleotides read TGCGCCAGCAGCCAAGATCAAGGGGGCCGGGATACGCAGTATTTT. It encodes CASSQDQGGRDTQYF.

This clone was seen more than once but under ten times. The chain has TRBV4-2 and TRBJ1-6; D may be TRBD1 (6 bases). This CDR3 has 14 amino acids. Germline loops: CDR1 LGHNA, CDR2 YNFKEQ. The germline V and J ends were trimmed by 0 bases and 8 bases, with 8 bases remaining between them. In DNA, the CDR3 is TGTGCCAGCAGCCAAGACAGGGGCCATTCACCCCTCCACTTT. Amino acids: CASSQDRGHSPLHF.

The V and J genes are TRBV24-1 and TRBJ2-1, with D perhaps matching TRBD2 (5 bases). The CDR3 has 16 amino acids. Trimming took 4 bases from V and 6 from J, leaving 18 bases between them. CDR1 and CDR2 (germline): KGHDR, SFDVKD. The CDR3 DNA follows: TGTGCCACCAGTGACCGAACTAGAAAATCAAGCAATGAGCAGTTCTTC. This sequence encodes CATSDRTRKSSNEQFF.

Only a few counts were recorded for this clone. The chain joins TRBV30 to TRBJ1-4, with D possibly being TRBD1 (6 bases). This CDR3 comprises 11 residues. V was shortened by 3 bases and J by 14 bases, with 13 bases between the two germline ends. The V gene's germline CDR1 is GTSNPN and CDR2 SVGIG (reference sequence). The DNA for the CDR3 is TGTGCCTGGAGCCGGGACATAAAGCTGTTTTTT. This codes for CAWSRDIKLFF.

The chain couples TRBV6-5 to TRBJ2-3; 10 bases map to TRBD1. This CDR3 has 15 residues. Looked up from germline, CDR1 is MNHEY and CDR2 is SVGAGI. The junction had 7 bases not matched to a gene; V was cut back by 6 bases and J by 4 bases. The CDR3 region has the DNA TGTGCCAGCAGATGGGACAGGGGTTCGCCAGATACGCAGTATTTT. Residues: CASRWDRGSPDTQYF.

The V gene is TRBV2, the J gene TRBJ1-2; D call uncertain. Germline lookup yields CDR1 SNHLY and CDR2 FYNNEI. CDR3 length: 15 amino acids. V lost 2 bases, J lost 6 bases, and 16 bases lay in between. In DNA, the CDR3 is TGTGCCAGCAGTGAAATTGCCAAGCCTCCGAATGGCTACACCTTC. Its protein product is CASSEIAKPPNGYTF.

This clone came up once. The chain joins TRBV24-1 to TRBJ2-1; D unclear. V lost 4 bases, J lost 2 bases, and 20 bases lay in between. Germline V gene lookup returns CDR1 KGHDR and CDR2 SFDVKD. This CDR3 spans 18 amino acids. CDR3 DNA sequence: TGTGCCACCAGTGACCCTTATATTTCCCTCAACACCTACAATGAGCAGTTCTTC. The encoded protein is CATSDPYISLNTYNEQFF.

The V gene is TRBV5-4, the J gene TRBJ2-6; D is uncertain. Germline CDR1 SGHNT, CDR2 YYREEE (reference sequence). Trimming took off 4 bases at V and 0 bases at J, with 11 bases between the two ends. The CDR3 runs to 16 residues. CDR3 bases: TGTGCCAGCAGCCCCGCAACCTTCTCTGGGGCCAACGTCCTGACTTTC. It encodes CASSPATFSGANVLTF.

V is TRBV28 and J is TRBJ2-7, with 8 bases aligning to TRBD1. The trim removed 2 bases at V and 6 bases at J, leaving 3 bases unmatched. Germline V gene sequence: CDR1 MDHEN, CDR2 SYDVKM. The CDR3 consists of 13 residues. CDR3 nucleotides: TGTGCCAGCAGTTTAAGCAGGGGGCGCGAGCAGTACGTC. This encodes CASSLSRGREQYV.

The rearrangement joins TRBV2 to TRBJ2-1; 8 nucleotides match TRBD2. CDR1 and CDR2 (germline): SNHLY, FYNNEI. This CDR3 is 14 amino acids long. Trimming cost V 5 bases and J 9 bases; bases outside gene matches: 9. The CDR3 region is CASSPRTSSVEQFF. In DNA form, the CDR3 reads TGTGCCAGCAGTCCTCGGACTAGCTCGGTTGAGCAGTTCTTC.

The chain links TRBV29-1 to TRBJ2-2; D remains ambiguous. The CDR3 is 16 amino acids. CDR1 and CDR2 (germline): SQVTM, ANQGSEA. Trimming took 3 bases from V and 0 from J, leaving 14 bases between them. The CDR3 DNA follows: TGCAGCGTTGAGATCATCGGCCGACCGAACACCGGGGAGCTGTTTTTT. Translating gives CSVEIIGRPNTGELFF.

The chain is built from TRBV5-4 and TRBJ1-3; no definite D call. The CDR3 totals 13 residues. Germline V gene sequence: CDR1 SGHNT, CDR2 YYREEE (reference sequence). V dropped 2 bases and J dropped 0 bases, with 3 bases sitting between them. Here the CDR3 reads CASSLDSGNTIYF. CDR3 bases: TGTGCCAGCAGCTTAGACTCTGGAAACACCATATATTTT. The variable domain in full, completed from reference TRBV5-4 and TRBJ1-3, reads ETGVTQSPTHLIKTRGQQVTLRCSSQSGHNTVSWYQQALGQGPQFIFQYYREEENGRGNFPPRFSGLQFPNYSSELNVNALELDDSALYLCASSLDSGNTIYFGEGSWLTVV.

Only a few counts were recorded for this clone. The chain couples TRBV5-1 to TRBJ2-1; 7 bases are a match to TRBD2. The CDR3 is 17 amino acids. J gave up 2 bases and V 0 bases, and 8 bases lay outside the gene matches. Per the germline V gene, CDR1 is SGHRS and CDR2 is YFSETQ. CDR3 nucleotide sequence: TGCGCCAGCAGCTTGGCCTTATCAGCGGGGCCCTACAATGAGCAGTTCTTC. Translating it yields CASSLALSAGPYNEQFF.

This rearrangement joins TRBV3-1 (or the pseudogene TRBV3-2) to TRBJ1-3, with a possible D match to TRBD1 (5 bases). This CDR3 region has 14 residues. Germline loops: CDR1 LGHDT, CDR2 YNNKEL (reference sequence). Trimming pared 1 base from V and 8 bases from J, leaving 12 bases between. CDR3 DNA sequence: TGTGCCAGCAGCCAAGGTGGGGCTGGGGACACCATATATTTT. Translated, it gives CASSQGGAGDTIYF.

The chain recombines TRBV19 with TRBJ2-3; D is uncertain. The CDR3 totals 15 residues. The germline V gene encodes CDR1 LNHDA and CDR2 SQIVND (reference sequence). The germline V and J ends were trimmed by 3 bases and 0 bases, with 10 bases remaining between them. CDR3 sequence reads: CASSIRGRSTDTQYF. The CDR3 DNA sequence: TGTGCCAGTAGTATTCGCGGTCGGAGCACAGATACGCAGTATTTT. Full variable domain (missing parts from reference TRBV19 and TRBJ2-3): DGGITQSPKYLFRKEGQNVTLSCEQNLNHDAMYWYRQDPGQGLRLIYYSQIVNDFQKGDIAEGYSVSREKKESFPLTVTSAQKNPTAFYLCASSIRGRSTDTQYFGPGTRLTVL.

The chain combines TRBV3-1 (or the pseudogene TRBV3-2) with TRBJ1-1; no clear D. V lost 1 base to trimming and J lost 0 bases, with 9 bases between them. This CDR3 comprises 15 residues. In germline, CDR1 is LGHDT, CDR2 YNNKEL (reference sequence). The CDR3 sequence: CASSQGLLMNTEAFF. The CDR3 coding sequence is TGTGCCAGCAGCCAAGGCTTGCTAATGAACACTGAAGCTTTCTTT.

In its sample, this clone was seen once. The gene calls are TRBV24-1 and TRBJ2-1; D is uncertain. This CDR3 contains 14 residues. Trimming took 5 bases from V and 4 from J, leaving 11 bases between them. Germline CDR1 KGHDR, CDR2 SFDVKD. The CDR3 loop is CATSAYDGYNEQFF. The CDR3 DNA reads as TGTGCCACCAGTGCTTACGACGGGTACAATGAGCAGTTCTTC.

This chain connects TRBV20-1 to TRBJ1-3; D perhaps matches TRBD1 (6 bases). This CDR3 has 15 residues. Germline V gives CDR1 DFQATT, CDR2 SNEGSKA (reference sequence). Trimming left V 3 bases short and J 3 bases short, with 15 bases between. CDR3 sequence reads: CSASLGALSGNTIYF. As DNA, the CDR3 is TGCAGTGCTAGTTTGGGGGCCCTAAGTGGAAACACCATATATTTT.

The chain links TRBV5-6 to TRBJ1-1; 8 nucleotides line up with TRBD1. The CDR3 is 16 amino acids. The J segment lost 5 bases and the V segment lost 0 bases, leaving 9 bases of the junction unmatched. The germline gives CDR1 SGHDT, CDR2 YYEEEE. Written as DNA, the CDR3 is TGTGCCAGCAGCTTGGAGGCAGGGGGCGCGAAAACTGAAGCTTTCTTT. It yields the protein CASSLEAGGAKTEAFF.

The gene calls are TRBV7-2 and TRBJ2-3; TRBD2 matches at 8 bases. The trim removed 5 bases at V and 3 bases at J, leaving 7 bases unmatched. Germline loops: CDR1 SGHTA, CDR2 FQGNSA. This CDR3 has 15 residues. For the CDR3, the DNA is TGTGCCAGCAGCGCAAGCTTAGCGGGGACAGATACGCAGTATTTT. Protein: CASSASLAGTDTQYF.

The V gene is TRBV10-3, the J gene TRBJ1-2; TRBD1 matches at 7 bases. V lost 3 bases and J lost 6; bases outside the gene matches: 7. The V gene's germline CDR1 is ENHRY and CDR2 SYGVKD. CDR3 length equals 14 residues. The CDR3 nucleotides are TGTGCCATCAGTGATCTCGGGCAGGGGGATGGCTACACCTTC. It is translated as CAISDLGQGDGYTF.

This rearrangement joins TRBV4-1 to TRBJ1-3; D gene unclear. This CDR3 comprises 14 residues. CDR1 MGHRA and CDR2 YSYEKL come from the germline V gene. Trimming stripped 5 bases from V and 0 bases from J, with 8 bases between. CDR3 nucleotide sequence: TGCGCCAGCAGCATCGGGGACTCTGGAAACACCATATATTTT. This sequence encodes CASSIGDSGNTIYF.

The chain carries TRBV6-5 and TRBJ1-2; D might be TRBD1 (6 bases). Trimming pared 7 bases from V and 5 bases from J, leaving 20 bases between. The CDR3 length is 15 residues. Germline V gene data show CDR1 as MNHEY and CDR2 as SVGAGI. CDR3 coding DNA: TGTGCCAGCACCTTCAGGACGACAGGAGGGTATGGCTACACCTTC. It is translated as CASTFRTTGGYGYTF.

The chain joins TRBV3-1 (or the pseudogene TRBV3-2) to TRBJ1-2, with D unclear. With 1 base removed from V and 1 base from J, the gap between germline ends came to 4 bases. The CDR3 is 13 residues long. The germline V gene has CDR1 LGHDT and CDR2 YNNKEL (reference sequence). As DNA, the CDR3 is TGTGCCAGCAGCCAAGCCGATAACTATGGCTACACCTTC. It codes for CASSQADNYGYTF.

The chain has TRBV2 and TRBJ1-2, with 9 nucleotides matching TRBD1. With V trimmed by 4 bases and J by 7 bases, 7 bases remained unmatched. This CDR3 has 14 amino acids. From germline, CDR1 is SNHLY and CDR2 FYNNEI. The CDR3 coding sequence is TGTGCCAGCAGTGTAGTGGGACAGGGCTCTGGCTACACCTTC. Residues: CASSVVGQGSGYTF.

This sequence joins TRBV7-2 and TRBJ1-1; TRBD1 matches 7 bases. V was pared by 6 bases and J by 7 bases, with 5 bases of the junction left unmatched. The CDR3 totals 12 residues. CDR1 and CDR2 from the germline V gene are SGHTA and FQGNSA. CDR3 residues: CASRDRESEAFF. As DNA, the CDR3 is TGTGCCAGCAGAGACAGGGAAAGTGAAGCTTTCTTT. The full variable domain, with the rest looked up from reference TRBV7-2 and TRBJ1-1, is GAGVSQSPSNKVTEKGKDVELRCDPISGHTALYWYRQSLGQGLEFLIYFQGNSAPDKSGLPSDRFSAERTGGSVSTLTIQRTQQEDSAVYLCASRDRESEAFFGQGTRLTVV.

The rearrangement joins TRBV5-1 to TRBJ2-2, with 9 nucleotides matching TRBD1. With 5 bases clipped from V and 7 bases from J, the junction kept 9 bases outside the gene matches. CDR3 length equals 15 residues. Germline CDR1 is SGHRS and CDR2 is YFSETQ. The CDR3 sequence: CASRMDRGGIGELFF. The CDR3 coding sequence is TGCGCCAGCAGAATGGACAGGGGAGGAATCGGGGAGCTGTTTTTT.

This clone was seen a few times. The CDR3 region is CASSTTGGNYGYTF. The CDR3, as DNA: TGTGCCAGCAGTACTACAGGGGGCAACTATGGCTACACCTTC. The chain uses TRBV28 and TRBJ1-2, with 9 nucleotides matching TRBD1. V lost 5 bases, J lost 2 bases, and 3 bases stayed unmatched. The CDR3 covers 14 residues. Germline CDR1 and CDR2: MDHEN and SYDVKM.